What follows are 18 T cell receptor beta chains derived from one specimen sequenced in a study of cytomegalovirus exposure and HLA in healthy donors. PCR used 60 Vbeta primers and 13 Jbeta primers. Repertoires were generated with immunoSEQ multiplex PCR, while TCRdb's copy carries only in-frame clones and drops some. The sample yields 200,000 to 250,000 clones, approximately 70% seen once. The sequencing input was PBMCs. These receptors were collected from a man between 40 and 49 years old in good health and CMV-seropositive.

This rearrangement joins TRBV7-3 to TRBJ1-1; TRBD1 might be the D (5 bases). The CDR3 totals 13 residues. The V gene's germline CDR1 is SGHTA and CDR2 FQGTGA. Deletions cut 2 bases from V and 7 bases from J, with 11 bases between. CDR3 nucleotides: TGTGCCAGCAGCTTAGGCCAAGGGGTTGAAGCTTTCTTT. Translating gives CASSLGQGVEAFF. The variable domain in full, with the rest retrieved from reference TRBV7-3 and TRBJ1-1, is GAGVSQTPSNKVTEKGKYVELRCDPISGHTALYWYRQSLGQGPEFLIYFQGTGAADDSGLPNDRFFAVRPEGSVSTLKIQRTERGDSAVYLCASSLGQGVEAFFGQGTRLTVV.

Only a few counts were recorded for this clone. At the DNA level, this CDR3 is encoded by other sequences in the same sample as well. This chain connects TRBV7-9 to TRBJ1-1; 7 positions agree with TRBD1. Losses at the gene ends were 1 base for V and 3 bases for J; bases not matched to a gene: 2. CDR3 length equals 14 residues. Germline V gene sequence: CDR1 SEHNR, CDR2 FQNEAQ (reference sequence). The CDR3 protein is CASSLDRGDTEAFF. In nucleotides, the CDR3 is TGTGCCAGCAGCTTAGACAGGGGCGACACTGAAGCTTTCTTT.

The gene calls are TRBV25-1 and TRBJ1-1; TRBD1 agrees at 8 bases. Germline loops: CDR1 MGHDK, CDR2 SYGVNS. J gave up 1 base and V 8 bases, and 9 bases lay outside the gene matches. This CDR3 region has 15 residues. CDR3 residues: CASSRLGQGNTEAFF. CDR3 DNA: TGTGCCAGCTCACGACTCGGACAGGGGAACACTGAAGCTTTCTTT.

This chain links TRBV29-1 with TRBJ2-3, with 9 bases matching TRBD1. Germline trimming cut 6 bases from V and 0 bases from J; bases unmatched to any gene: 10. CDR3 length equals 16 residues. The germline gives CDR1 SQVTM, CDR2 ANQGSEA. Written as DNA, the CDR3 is TGCAGCGTCGGAAACAGGGGGCTGACTAGCACAGATACGCAGTATTTT. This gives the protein CSVGNRGLTSTDTQYF.

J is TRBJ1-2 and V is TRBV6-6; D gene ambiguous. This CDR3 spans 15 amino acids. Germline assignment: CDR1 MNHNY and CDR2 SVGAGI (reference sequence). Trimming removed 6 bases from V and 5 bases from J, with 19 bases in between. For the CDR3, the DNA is TGTGCCAGCAGACCGATAGAGAACCGTGAATATGGCTACACCTTC. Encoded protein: CASRPIENREYGYTF.

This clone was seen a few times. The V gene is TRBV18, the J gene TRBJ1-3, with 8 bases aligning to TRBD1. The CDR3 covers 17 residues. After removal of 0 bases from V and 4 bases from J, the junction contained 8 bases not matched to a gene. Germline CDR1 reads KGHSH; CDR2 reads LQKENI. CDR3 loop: CASSPPSGRGRGNTIYF. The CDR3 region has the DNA TGTGCCAGCTCACCACCGTCGGGCAGGGGGCGAGGAAACACCATATATTTT.

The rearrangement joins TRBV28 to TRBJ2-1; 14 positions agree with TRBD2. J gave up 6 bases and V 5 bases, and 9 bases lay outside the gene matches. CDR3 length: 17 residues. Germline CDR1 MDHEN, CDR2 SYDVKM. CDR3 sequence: CASSPRRLAGGRNEQFF. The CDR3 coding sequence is TGTGCCAGCAGTCCGCGTCGACTAGCGGGGGGGCGCAATGAGCAGTTCTTC.

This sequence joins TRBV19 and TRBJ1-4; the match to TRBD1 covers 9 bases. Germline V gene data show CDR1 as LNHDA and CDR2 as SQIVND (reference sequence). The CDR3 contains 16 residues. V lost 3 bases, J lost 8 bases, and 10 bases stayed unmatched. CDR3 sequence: CASSITKGQGDEKLFF. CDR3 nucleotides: TGTGCCAGTAGTATTACCAAGGGACAGGGAGACGAAAAACTGTTTTTT.

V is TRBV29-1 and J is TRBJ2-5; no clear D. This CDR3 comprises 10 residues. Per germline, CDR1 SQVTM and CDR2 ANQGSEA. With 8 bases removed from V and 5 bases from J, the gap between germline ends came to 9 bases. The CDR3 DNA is TGCAGCATCCTAAGCGAGACCCAGTACTTC. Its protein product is CSILSETQYF.

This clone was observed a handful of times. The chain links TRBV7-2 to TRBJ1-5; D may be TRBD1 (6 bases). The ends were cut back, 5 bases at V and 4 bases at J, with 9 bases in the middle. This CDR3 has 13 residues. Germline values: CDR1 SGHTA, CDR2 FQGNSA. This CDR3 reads CASSQGSNQPQHF. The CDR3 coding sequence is TGTGCCAGCAGCCAGGGGTCTAATCAGCCCCAGCATTTT.

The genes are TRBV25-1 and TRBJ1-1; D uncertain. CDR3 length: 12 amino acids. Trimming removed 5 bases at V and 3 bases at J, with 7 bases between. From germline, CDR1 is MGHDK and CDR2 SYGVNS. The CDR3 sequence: CASSRLDTEAFF. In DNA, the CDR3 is TGTGCCAGCAGTCGGTTAGACACTGAAGCTTTCTTT.

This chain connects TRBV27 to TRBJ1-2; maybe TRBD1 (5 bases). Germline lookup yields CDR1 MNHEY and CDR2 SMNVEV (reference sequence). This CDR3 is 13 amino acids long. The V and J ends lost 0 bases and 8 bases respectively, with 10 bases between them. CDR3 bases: TGTGCCAGCAGTTTATCCCTGGGGGGGGGCTACACCTTC. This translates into CASSLSLGGGYTF.

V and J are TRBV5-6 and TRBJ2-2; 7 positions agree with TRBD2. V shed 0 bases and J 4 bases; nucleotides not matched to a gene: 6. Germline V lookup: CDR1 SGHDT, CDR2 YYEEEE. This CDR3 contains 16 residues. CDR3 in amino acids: CASSLAGGLSTGELFF. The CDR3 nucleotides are TGTGCCAGCAGCTTGGCCGGGGGACTATCCACCGGGGAGCTGTTTTTT.

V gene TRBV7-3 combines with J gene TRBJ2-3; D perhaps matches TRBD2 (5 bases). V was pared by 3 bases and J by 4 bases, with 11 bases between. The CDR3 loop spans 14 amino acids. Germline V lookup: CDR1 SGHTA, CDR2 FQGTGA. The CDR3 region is CASSFSVRADTQYF. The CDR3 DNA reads TGTGCCAGCAGCTTTAGCGTGAGGGCAGATACGCAGTATTTT.

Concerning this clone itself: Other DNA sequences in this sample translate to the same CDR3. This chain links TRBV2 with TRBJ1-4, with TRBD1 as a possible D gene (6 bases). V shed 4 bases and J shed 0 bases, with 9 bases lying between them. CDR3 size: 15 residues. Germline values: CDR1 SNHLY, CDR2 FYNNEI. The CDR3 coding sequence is TGTGCCAGCAGTGGGACAGTCGCAACTAATGAAAAACTGTTTTTT. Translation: CASSGTVATNEKLFF.

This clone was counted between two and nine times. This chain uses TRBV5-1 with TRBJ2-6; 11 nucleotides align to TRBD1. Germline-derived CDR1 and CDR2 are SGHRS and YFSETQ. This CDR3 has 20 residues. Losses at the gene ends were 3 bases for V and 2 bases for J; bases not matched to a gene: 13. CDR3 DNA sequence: TGCGCCAGCAGCTGGACGGCCGCGGGACAGGGGGTCCCTGGGGCCAACGTCCTGACTTTC. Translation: CASSWTAAGQGVPGANVLTF.

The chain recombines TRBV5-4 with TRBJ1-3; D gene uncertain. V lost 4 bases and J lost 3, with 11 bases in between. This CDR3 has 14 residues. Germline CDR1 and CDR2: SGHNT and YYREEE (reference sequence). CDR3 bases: TGTGCCAGCAGCCCACGGAGGGATGGAAACACCATATATTTT. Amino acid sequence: CASSPRRDGNTIYF.

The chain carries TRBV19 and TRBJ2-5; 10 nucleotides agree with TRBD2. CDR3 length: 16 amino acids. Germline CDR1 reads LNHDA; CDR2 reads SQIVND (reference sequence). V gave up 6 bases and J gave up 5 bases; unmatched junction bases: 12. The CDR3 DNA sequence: TGTGCCAGTAGCCCAATGCTAGCGGGGGTGAGGGAGACCCAGTACTTC. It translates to CASSPMLAGVRETQYF. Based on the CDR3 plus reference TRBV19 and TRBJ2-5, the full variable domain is DGGITQSPKYLFRKEGQNVTLSCEQNLNHDAMYWYRQDPGQGLRLIYYSQIVNDFQKGDIAEGYSVSREKKESFPLTVTSAQKNPTAFYLCASSPMLAGVRETQYFGPGTRLLVL.